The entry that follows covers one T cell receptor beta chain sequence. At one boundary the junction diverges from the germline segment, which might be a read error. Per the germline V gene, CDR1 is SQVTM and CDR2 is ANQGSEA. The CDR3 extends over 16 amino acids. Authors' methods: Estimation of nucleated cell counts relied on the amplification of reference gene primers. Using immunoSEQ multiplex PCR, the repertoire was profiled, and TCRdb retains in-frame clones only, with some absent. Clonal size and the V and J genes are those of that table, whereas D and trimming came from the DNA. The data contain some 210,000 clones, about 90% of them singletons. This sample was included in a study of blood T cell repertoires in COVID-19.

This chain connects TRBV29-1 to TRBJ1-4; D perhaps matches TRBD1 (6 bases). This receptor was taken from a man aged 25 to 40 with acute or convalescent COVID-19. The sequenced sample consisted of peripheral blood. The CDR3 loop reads CSVSSRDTGTHEKLFF. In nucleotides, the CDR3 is TGCAGCGTTTCGTCCCGGGACACCGGAACTCATGAAAAACTGTTTTTT.